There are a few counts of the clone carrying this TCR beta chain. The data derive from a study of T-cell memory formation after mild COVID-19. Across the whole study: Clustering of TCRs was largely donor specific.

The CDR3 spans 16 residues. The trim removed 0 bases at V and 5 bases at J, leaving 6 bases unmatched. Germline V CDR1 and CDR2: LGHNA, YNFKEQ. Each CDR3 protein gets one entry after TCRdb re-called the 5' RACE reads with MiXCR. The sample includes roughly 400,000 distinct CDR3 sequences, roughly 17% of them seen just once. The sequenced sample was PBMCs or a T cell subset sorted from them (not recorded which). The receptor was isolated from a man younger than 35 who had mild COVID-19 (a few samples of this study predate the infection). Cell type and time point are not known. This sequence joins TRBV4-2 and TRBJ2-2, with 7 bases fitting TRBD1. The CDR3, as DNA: TGTGCCAGCAGCCAAGAGAAGGGGGCGCCGACCGGGGAGCTGTTTTTT. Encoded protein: CASSQEKGAPTGELFF.